One sample yielded the 21 T cell receptor beta chains listed below, sequenced in a study of blood T cells in healthy people across ages. Alongside a J-beta primer mix, a sample-barcoded 5' primer served in a second PCR lasting about 7 to 11 cycles. One entry per CDR3 protein, called by TCRdb with MiXCR from the 5' RACE reads. The sample lists around 940,000 distinct CDR3 sequences; roughly 51% were seen once. Sequencing was performed on blood. These receptors originate from a woman in her sixties in good health.

The V gene is TRBV7-6, the J gene TRBJ2-5; D remains unclear. The germline V gene encodes CDR1 SGHVS and CDR2 FNYEAQ. CDR3 length: 15 amino acids. Trimming took off 2 bases at V and 2 bases at J, with 12 bases between the two ends. The CDR3 sequence: CASSLFPELQETQYF. CDR3 nucleotide sequence: TGTGCCAGCAGCTTATTCCCAGAACTTCAAGAGACCCAGTACTTC.

This clonotype has more than one count but fewer than ten. V usage is TRBV2 and J usage is TRBJ2-7, with D tentatively TRBD1 or TRBD2 (5 bases each). The CDR3 covers 14 residues. CDR1 SNHLY and CDR2 FYNNEI come from the germline V gene. Trimming removed 6 bases from V and 0 bases from J, with 12 bases in between. This CDR3 reads CASRGPSHSYEQYF. The DNA for the CDR3 is TGTGCCAGCAGGGGACCGTCGCACTCCTACGAGCAGTACTTC.

The V call is TRBV2, the J call TRBJ2-3; possibly TRBD1 or TRBD2 for D (5 bases each). The CDR3 consists of 12 residues. V lost 6 bases and J 5 bases, leaving 9 bases between the germline ends. Germline V gene data show CDR1 as SNHLY and CDR2 as FYNNEI. CDR3 sequence (DNA): TGTGCCAGCAGACGGGACGGAGATACGCAGTATTTT. It is translated as CASRRDGDTQYF.

This clonotype turned up a few times. The V and J genes are TRBV7-8 and TRBJ1-4, with D perhaps matching TRBD1 (5 bases). Trimming left V 2 bases short and J 4 bases short, with 11 bases between. The CDR3 covers 15 residues. CDR1 is SGHVS, CDR2 FQNEAQ, per germline. CDR3 sequence reads: CASSLWQGSNEKLFF. The CDR3 nucleotides read TGTGCCAGCAGCTTATGGCAGGGAAGTAATGAAAAACTGTTTTTT.

Only a few counts were recorded for this clonotype. The V gene is TRBV3-1, the J gene TRBJ1-1; D unclear. CDR1 and CDR2 from the germline V gene are LGHDT and YNNKEL (reference sequence). The V end lost 5 bases, the J end lost 4 bases, and 14 bases lay between the germline ends. The CDR3 spans 14 residues. CDR3 protein: CASSTGASVTEAFF. Written as DNA, the CDR3 is TGTGCCAGCAGCACTGGTGCATCGGTCACTGAAGCTTTCTTT.

The rearrangement joins TRBV20-1 to TRBJ2-5; D uncertain. V was trimmed by 4 bases and J by 5 bases, leaving 8 bases between them. CDR1 is DFQATT, CDR2 SNEGSKA, per germline (reference sequence). The length of the CDR3 is 11 residues. The CDR3, as DNA: TGCAGTGCTATCCCCAGCGAGACCCAGTACTTC. Translated: CSAIPSETQYF.

The V call is TRBV30, the J call TRBJ2-7; a possible D gene is TRBD1 (5 bases). The CDR3 covers 13 residues. CDR1 is GTSNPN and CDR2 is SVGIG in the germline V gene (reference sequence). V lost 4 bases and J 0 bases, leaving 10 bases between the germline ends. The CDR3 is CAWNEQGSYEQYF. CDR3 nucleotide sequence: TGTGCCTGGAACGAGCAGGGCTCCTACGAGCAGTACTTC.

The gene calls are TRBV11-1 and TRBJ2-2; no firm D call. From germline, CDR1 is SGHAT and CDR2 FQDESV (reference sequence). Between the trimmed V and J ends, which lost 5 bases and 7 bases, there was a span of 14 bases. The CDR3 has 14 amino acids. The CDR3: CASSRATDHGELFF. In DNA form, the CDR3 reads TGTGCCAGCAGCCGAGCGACGGATCACGGGGAGCTGTTTTTT.

V gene TRBV6-2 or TRBV6-3 combines with J gene TRBJ2-3, with unresolved D. The CDR3 covers 15 residues. Germline CDR1 MNHEY, CDR2 SVGEGT. V lost 9 bases and J lost 4, with 20 bases in between. The chain's CDR3 is CASHKGTTHPDTQYF. As DNA, the CDR3 is TGTGCCAGTCATAAGGGTACGACCCATCCAGATACGCAGTATTTT.

The rearrangement joins TRBV10-3 to TRBJ1-6, with D perhaps matching TRBD1 (5 bases). The CDR3 contains 13 residues. Trimming shortened V by 11 bases and J by 1 base, and 9 bases separated the two germline ends. Germline CDR1 reads ENHRY; CDR2 reads SYGVKD. The CDR3 loop reads CAVGVSYNSPLHF. CDR3 nucleotide sequence: TGTGCCGTGGGGGTTTCCTATAATTCACCCCTCCACTTT.

The chain links TRBV5-1 to TRBJ1-1, with TRBD1 as a possible D gene (5 bases). The CDR3 loop spans 12 amino acids. Looked up from germline, CDR1 is SGHRS and CDR2 is YFSETQ. Trimming removed 4 bases from V and 6 bases from J, with 10 bases in between. In DNA form, the CDR3 reads TGCGCCAGCAGCCACGACAGCGCTGAAGCTTTCTTT. Residues: CASSHDSAEAFF.

The chain has TRBV6-1 and TRBJ1-1; possible D gene TRBD1, 5 bases. This CDR3 has 13 amino acids. In germline, CDR1 is MNHNS, CDR2 SASEGT. Trimming left V 6 bases short and J 1 base short, with 9 bases between. CDR3 amino acids: CASRPGPNTEAFF. In nucleotides, the CDR3 is TGTGCCAGCAGACCGGGACCGAACACTGAAGCTTTCTTT.

A few counts support this clonotype. V and J are TRBV5-6 and TRBJ2-2, with a possible D match to TRBD1 (6 bases). V was trimmed by 1 base and J by 6 bases, leaving 10 bases between them. Germline V gene data show CDR1 as SGHDT and CDR2 as YYEEEE. The CDR3 has 14 amino acids. The CDR3 loop is CASSLTGWAGELFF. In DNA, the CDR3 is TGTGCCAGCAGCTTGACAGGGTGGGCCGGGGAGCTGTTTTTT.

The genes are TRBV29-1 and TRBJ2-3; 9 nucleotides line up with TRBD2. Germline values: CDR1 SQVTM, CDR2 ANQGSEA. V gave up 5 bases and J gave up 9 bases; unmatched junction bases: 12. This CDR3 spans 14 amino acids. The CDR3 spells CSVRSQREVPTQYF. CDR3 DNA sequence: TGCAGCGTTCGGTCCCAGCGGGAGGTTCCGACGCAGTATTTT.

The chain recombines TRBV7-9 with TRBJ1-4; D remains unclear. Germline lookup yields CDR1 SEHNR and CDR2 FQNEAQ (reference sequence). The CDR3 is made up of 14 amino acids. Trimming pared 1 base from V and 2 bases from J, leaving 5 bases between. The CDR3 is CASSLVGTNEKLFF. Here the CDR3 DNA reads TGTGCCAGCAGCTTAGTGGGGACTAATGAAAAACTGTTTTTT.

This chain connects TRBV27 to TRBJ2-7; D uncertain. This CDR3 is built from 16 residues. Germline lookup yields CDR1 MNHEY and CDR2 SMNVEV (reference sequence). The V end was cut by 4 bases, the J end by 3 bases, with 19 bases between. CDR3 loop: CASSSSRLAEHYEQYF. The DNA of the CDR3 is TGTGCCAGCAGTTCCTCTAGACTCGCGGAGCACTACGAGCAGTACTTC.

This clonotype was counted only a few times. The DNA for the CDR3 is TGTGCCAGCAGTTGGACTAGCGGGAGGGAGAATGAGCAGTTCTTC. The encoded protein is CASSWTSGRENEQFF. The chain links TRBV12-3 or TRBV12-4 to TRBJ2-1, with 15 bases aligning to TRBD2. The ends lost 4 bases at V and 7 bases at J; junction bases unmatched: 2. CDR3 length equals 15 residues.

The V and J genes are TRBV6-5 and TRBJ1-5; TRBD1 matches at 8 bases. Germline V CDR1 and CDR2: MNHEY, SVGAGI. The junction had 8 bases not matched to a gene; V was cut back by 6 bases and J by 4 bases. The CDR3 contains 15 residues. The CDR3 loop reads CASRPDRDQNQPQHF. The DNA for the CDR3 is TGTGCCAGCAGACCGGACAGGGACCAAAATCAGCCCCAGCATTTT.

The chain combines TRBV7-3 with TRBJ1-1; no clear D. V lost 0 bases and J 5 bases, leaving 10 bases between the germline ends. The CDR3 contains 14 residues. The V gene's germline CDR1 is SGHTA and CDR2 FQGTGA. The CDR3 here is CASSLTESGTEAFF. As DNA, the CDR3 is TGTGCCAGCAGCTTAACCGAATCGGGGACTGAAGCTTTCTTT.

V is TRBV7-2 and J is TRBJ2-3; D might be TRBD2 (5 bases). Germline CDR1 SGHTA, CDR2 FQGNSA. V was trimmed by 11 bases and J by 3 bases, leaving 15 bases between them. This CDR3 is built from 13 residues. The DNA for the CDR3 is TGTGCCGGCGGTGGGAGAGGGACAGATACGCAGTATTTT. Translation gives CAGGGRGTDTQYF. Variable domain in full (rest from reference TRBV7-2 and TRBJ2-3): GAGVSQSPSNKVTEKGKDVELRCDPISGHTALYWYRQSLGQGLEFLIYFQGNSAPDKSGLPSDRFSAERTGGSVSTLTIQRTQQEDSAVYLCAGGGRGTDTQYFGPGTRLTVL.

This clonotype appeared a single time. This rearrangement joins TRBV15 to TRBJ1-4; 8 bases are shared with TRBD1. The CDR3 covers 15 residues. Germline assignment: CDR1 LNHNV and CDR2 YYDKDF (reference sequence). The J segment lost 5 bases and the V segment lost 1 base, leaving 3 bases of the junction unmatched. CDR3 sequence (DNA): TGTGCCACCAGCAGAGTCAGGGGGCGGAATGAAAAACTGTTTTTT. The encoded protein is CATSRVRGRNEKLFF.